One TCR beta chain is described in this entry. Its antigen is not yet known. Base qualities are not provided; no much larger clone lies one nucleotide away. The data belong to a study of blood T cell repertoires in COVID-19 (dated by TCRdb to 2020 to 2021). Study-wide context: Collaborator samples came from the United States, Italy and Spain and covered acute and convalescent phases of COVID-19. The samples were drawn from the first 160 participants of the ongoing ImmuneRACE study and from roughly 1,300 subjects provided by 6 global collaborators. The repertoires were made available in a free public database intended to serve as a resource for research on the immune response to SARS-CoV-2. Sample metadata almost always included a de-identified subject ID, COVID-19 status, age in years and sex. The material from the prospective study consisted of cDNA or gDNA derived from T cells, B-cell-depleted T cells, or PBMCs. Subjects who had been exposed to COVID-19, were actively infected with it, or had recovered from it provided the deeply sampled blood TCRbeta repertoires that made up the dataset. Where available, HLA class I and class II types were taken from metadata supplied by the sample provider and were not determined by assay-based typing. Broader findings and caveats from the paper: The amount of clinical and demographic metadata varied by source and participant and was provided uncurated.

The immunoSEQ Assay, a bias-controlled multiplex PCR, was used to amplify TCRbeta CDR3 regions from genomic DNA. Per the original workflow: The number of nucleated cells in each sample was estimated by amplification of reference gene primers within the assay. To quantify the absolute abundance of each unique TCRbeta CDR3 rearrangement, sequence reads were collapsed and filtered. For each sample, productive Simpson clonality was calculated as the square root of Simpson's diversity index across productive rearrangements. This immuneACCESS table, as held by TCRdb, lists in-frame sequences with V and J called but not all clones. Of the missing ones, under half trace to an unresolved V gene in checked studies; the others have no known cause. V, J and clone size are those of that table, while D and trimming were read from the DNA. This sample lists roughly 60,000 clones; roughly 90% were detected once. The top ten clones comprise 9% to 9.5% of the sample.

The CDR3 has 15 amino acids, counting the end cysteine and phenylalanine. Left in the record is the CDR3 DNA by itself, 45 bases read in frame from the first base. Trimming removed 2 bases from V and 1 base from J, leaving 8 bases between the germline ends. Reading the germline V gene gives CDR1 KGHSH and CDR2 LQKENI. Whole blood was collected in K2EDTA tubes by collaborating institutions according to the institutions' own protocols. For TCRbeta analysis, collaborator samples were shipped as frozen whole blood, as isolated PBMCs, or as DNA extracted from either sample type. This receptor chain uses TRBV18 and TRBJ2-2, with the D gene uncertain. The TCR comes from a woman of 80 years or more with active COVID-19. The sample taken for sequencing was peripheral blood. Here the CDR3 is given as CASSPSQVNTGELFF. The DNA reads as follows: TGTGCCAGCTCACCAAGCCAGGTGAACACCGGGGAGCTGTTTTTT.